This TCR beta chain is drawn from a study of T cell responses to AZD1222 COVID-19 vaccine (dated by TCRdb to 2020 to 2023). With regard to the full study: AZD1222 recipients with second doses at about 4 weeks or about 12 weeks were pooled, because spike-specific TCR depth and breadth did not differ between schedules. A total of about 250 trial participants underwent TCR sequencing, of whom about 200 had received two doses of AZD1222 and around 25 had received two doses of the MenACWY control vaccine. Trial participants were enrolled into age subgroups of 18-55, 56-69 and 70-plus years, which contained around 150, 28 and 57 TCR-sequenced participants, respectively.

The CDR3 regions of human TCRbeta chains were analyzed by immunosequencing. Per the source publication's procedure: TCRs in the repertoires were matched against a reference library of SARS-CoV-2-specific TCRs that had been generated with the MIRA antigen-specificity platform. Breadth was defined as the fraction of unique TCRs that were SARS-CoV-2-associated. Depth was defined as the fraction of total T cells that were SARS-CoV-2-associated. Using the MIRA data, every spike-specific TCR was mapped to the spike region that the TCR reacted to and assigned to either a CD4 or a CD8 class. Log10-transformed breadth and depth values were compared by one-way ANOVA with Sidak's multiple comparisons tests. TCRdb provides this immuneACCESS table in a form limited to in-frame rearrangements. Some clones are lacking; in checked studies, under half of them reflect an unresolved V gene, and why the rest are absent is not known. Clone size and the V and J calls come from that table; the DNA yielded D and trimming. This sample comprises under 150,000 clones, approximately 94% of them detected only once. The ten largest clonotypes hold approximately 5.3% of the sample.

This specimen's time point label, per the study, means: baseline before first vaccination. Samples from vaccinated people were obtained from the UK trials COV001 and COV002, which included a single-blind randomized controlled phase 2/3 trial of AZD1222 (ChAdOx1 nCoV-19) in healthy adults. For TCRbeta chain sequencing, PBMC samples were collected from trial participants at day 0 and at day 28 after the second dose. Findings and caveats that apply to the study as a whole: Participants were mostly white British, with more females than males. The authors suggested clonal diversity may have been underestimated. Reportedly, close to half of the unique spike-specific TCRs recognized epitopes lying outside the regions that are mutated in the B.1.351 and B.1.1.7 variants. The 56-69-year group was small, and its depth increase did not reach significance, likely because of low power. After two AZD1222 doses, spike-specific TCR breadth and depth were significantly higher than at day 0 and than in MenACWY recipients. The whole spike protein was spanned by vaccine-associated CD4 TCRs, and dominant responses were seen in regions 160-218 and 743-854. Because no day 14 peak-response samples were available, repertoires were characterized only after the peak T cell response. Only five to seven AZD1222 recipients were SARS-CoV-2 seropositive at baseline, limiting conclusions about previously exposed vaccinees.

As for this clone: Its antigen is currently not known. Base quality data are lacking; no much larger clone is found one base away.

The CDR3 contains 13 residues, cysteine and phenylalanine counted. The retained sequence is limited to the CDR3, 39 bases, with the frame set at the first base. Per the germline V gene (reference sequence), SEHNR is the CDR1 and FQNEAQ is the CDR2. The junction shows trimming of 6 bases on V and 6 bases on J, plus 14 bases between the germline ends. The chain is encoded by TRBV7-9 joined to TRBJ1-1; a tentative D match to TRBD1 spans 6 bases. The TCR was taken from an adult in good health. Specimen: peripheral blood, collected on day 0 of AZD1222 vaccination. CDR3 region: CASRKAGAPEAFF. The bases read TGTGCCAGCAGAAAGGCAGGGGCTCCTGAAGCTTTCTTT.